The rows below give T cell receptor beta chains drawn from one sample of a study of metastatic and nonmetastatic thyroid tumors. TCRdb redid the clone calls on the PCR reads using MiXCR. The sample has under 35,000 clones, about 32% seen once; the top ten hold 32%. The sequencing input was blood. The source is a female donor with papillary thyroid cancer or a benign thyroid nodule (not recorded which). Some clones in this sample may be carry-over from other donors' samples. CDR3s include the opening cysteine and the closing phenylalanine or tryptophan. The D gene is left open where the match is weak. Where a row states a size, it is once, few, many or the class of an expanded clone; other rows omit it.

clone size	J gene	V gene	D gene	CDR3 length	CDR3 protein	CDR3 DNA
NA	TRBJ2-7	TRBV6-8	NA	15	CASSYTPTKTYEQYF	TGTGCCAGCAGTTACACCCCGACAAAGACCTACGAGCAGTACTTC
many	TRBJ1-2	TRBV9	TRBD1	16	CASSVAAGTGNYGYTF	TGTGCCAGCAGCGTAGCCGCCGGGACAGGGAACTATGGCTACACCTTC
many	TRBJ2-1	TRBV5-1	TRBD2	19	CASSVSLFTSGELHNEQFF	TGCGCCAGCAGCGTTAGCTTATTTACTAGCGGGGAGCTCCACAATGAGCAGTTCTTC
many	TRBJ2-5	TRBV6-6	NA	14	CASSYHGSGETQYF	TGTGCCAGCAGTTACCACGGGAGTGGCGAGACCCAGTACTTC
NA	TRBJ2-3	TRBV11-2	TRBD2	18	CASSFLAGGTTSTDTQYF	TGTGCCAGCAGCTTCCTAGCGGGGGGTACGACTAGCACAGATACGCAGTATTTT
once	TRBJ1-2	TRBV5-6	TRBD1	14	CASSFQGQPGGYTF	TGTGCCAGCAGCTTCCAGGGACAGCCGGGGGGCTACACCTTC
NA	TRBJ2-1	TRBV5-1	NA	14	CASSLESRNNEQFF	TGCGCCAGCAGCTTGGAGTCCAGGAACAATGAGCAGTTCTTC
few	TRBJ1-2	TRBV2	TRBD1	14	CASSVLGTGGLGTF	TGTGCCAGCAGTGTTTTGGGGACAGGGGGCCTAGGCACCTTC
many	TRBJ1-2	TRBV2	NA	13	CASRVFGNYGYTF	TGTGCCAGCAGGGTGTTCGGTAACTATGGCTACACCTTC
few	TRBJ2-7	TRBV10-3	TRBD2	12	CATGLPSYEQYF	TGTGCCACGGGACTACCATCCTACGAGCAGTACTTC
NA	TRBJ2-1	TRBV7-8	NA	14	CASSPGAAYNEQFF	TGTGCCAGCAGCCCCGGGGCGGCCTACAATGAGCAGTTCTTC
few	TRBJ2-1	TRBV7-9	TRBD2	12	CASRRGDNEQFF	TGTGCAAGCAGACGGGGGGACAATGAGCAGTTCTTC
NA	TRBJ2-1	TRBV20-1	TRBD1	14	CSARGDRDYNEQFF	TGCAGTGCTAGAGGGGACAGGGATTACAATGAGCAGTTCTTC
medium-sized	TRBJ2-7	TRBV4-1	NA	16	CASSQDPGAKSYEQYF	TGCGCCAGCAGCCAAGACCCAGGGGCGAAGTCCTACGAGCAGTACTTC
many	TRBJ2-7	TRBV19	NA	15	CASSSSGTGSYEQYF	TGTGCCAGTAGTAGCTCCGGGACTGGCTCCTACGAGCAGTACTTC
many	TRBJ2-1	TRBV30	TRBD2	16	CAWSRYEGGPYNEQFF	TGTGCCTGGAGTCGGTACGAGGGAGGGCCCTACAATGAGCAGTTCTTC
NA	TRBJ1-1	TRBV20-1	NA	15	CSARGQGQRDTEAFF	TGCAGTGCTAGGGGGCAGGGGCAGAGGGACACTGAAGCTTTCTTT
many	TRBJ2-5	TRBV20-1	NA	12	CSARQLGETQYF	TGCAGTGCTAGACAGCTGGGGGAGACCCAGTACTTC
many	TRBJ2-7	TRBV6-1	TRBD1	18	CASSDHRRGTGATYEQYF	TGTGCCAGCAGTGACCACCGCCGCGGGACAGGGGCCACCTACGAGCAGTACTTC
many	TRBJ2-1	TRBV7-9	TRBD1	18	CASSSRSAGTGNYNEQFF	TGTGCCAGCAGCTCGCGATCCGCCGGGACAGGGAACTACAATGAGCAGTTCTTC
many	TRBJ1-6	TRBV5-1	NA	15	CASSLVGQGSSPLHF	TGCGCCAGCAGCTTGGTCGGGCAGGGAAGTTCACCCCTCCACTTT
many	TRBJ1-5	TRBV25-1	NA	13	CASRGANNQPQHF	TGTGCCAGCAGGGGGGCTAACAATCAGCCCCAGCATTTT
NA	TRBJ1-6	TRBV20-1	NA	18	CSARVWVEQGAPGSPLHF	TGCAGTGCTAGAGTATGGGTGGAACAGGGCGCCCCGGGTTCTCCCCTCCACTTT
many	TRBJ1-2	TRBV7-2	NA	13	CASSLTRYYGYTF	TGTGCCAGCAGCTTAACAAGATACTATGGCTACACCTTC
few	TRBJ2-6	TRBV6-1	NA	17	CASAGETGTPGSNVLTF	TGTGCCAGCGCTGGGGAGACAGGGACTCCCGGGTCCAACGTCCTGACTTTC
NA	TRBJ2-7	TRBV9	TRBD1	14	CASSLGQGAYEQYF	TGTGCCAGCAGCCTAGGCCAGGGGGCCTACGAGCAGTACTTC
few	TRBJ2-2	TRBV19	NA	10	CASSSGELFF	TGTGCCAGTAGTTCTGGGGAGCTGTTTTTT
many	TRBJ2-1	TRBV7-2	TRBD2	15	CASSLDRLATNEQFF	TGTGCCAGCAGCTTAGACCGACTAGCGACCAATGAGCAGTTCTTC
many	TRBJ1-1	TRBV6-1	NA	13	CASSRGEGGEAFF	TGTGCCAGCAGTCGAGGCGAGGGGGGTGAAGCTTTCTTT
few	TRBJ2-1	TRBV6-2/TRBV6-3	TRBD2	16	CASSLIYSGYYNEQFF	TGTGCCAGCAGCCTCATATATAGCGGGTACTACAATGAGCAGTTCTTC
NA	TRBJ2-3	TRBV27	TRBD2	18	CASRRGLAGSSSTDTQYF	TGTGCCAGCAGGAGGGGACTAGCGGGAAGTTCCAGCACAGATACGCAGTATTTT
many	TRBJ1-5	TRBV6-2/TRBV6-3	NA	13	CASSRNSNQPQHF	TGTGCCAGCAGCAGGAATAGCAATCAGCCCCAGCATTTT
NA	TRBJ2-2	TRBV18	NA	11	CARSPNGELFF	TGTGCCAGATCACCCAACGGGGAGCTGTTTTTT
many	TRBJ2-7	TRBV6-2/TRBV6-3	TRBD2	17	CASSYIPSASGLYEQYF	TGTGCCAGCAGTTACATTCCTTCGGCTAGCGGCCTCTACGAGCAGTACTTC
NA	TRBJ2-7	TRBV4-3	NA	15	CASSQEDSHYYEQYF	TGCGCCAGCAGCCAGGAAGACAGCCATTACTACGAGCAGTACTTC
NA	TRBJ2-2	TRBV2	NA	15	CASIETGPQGGELFF	TGTGCCAGCATCGAGACAGGTCCTCAAGGCGGGGAGCTGTTTTTT
many	TRBJ2-3	TRBV19	TRBD2	16	CASSILASGKTDTQYF	TGTGCCAGTAGTATTTTAGCTAGCGGGAAAACAGATACGCAGTATTTT
many	TRBJ2-2	TRBV19	NA	15	CASSIVQDQSGELFF	TGTGCCAGTAGTATAGTCCAGGACCAGTCAGGGGAGCTGTTTTTT
NA	TRBJ2-7	TRBV27	NA	12	CASGLQGYQQYF	TGTGCCAGCGGCTTACAGGGTTACCAGCAGTACTTC
NA	TRBJ2-7	TRBV19	NA	15	CASSSDRDRSPKQYF	TGTGCCAGTAGTAGCGACCGGGACCGATCTCCGAAGCAGTACTTC
NA	TRBJ2-7	TRBV7-2	NA	14	CASSVYSNSYEQYF	TGTGCCAGCAGCGTGTACAGCAACTCCTACGAGCAGTACTTC
few	TRBJ1-5	TRBV2	NA	14	CASSFTGPNQPQHF	TGTGCCAGCAGTTTCACAGGGCCCAATCAGCCCCAGCATTTT
many	TRBJ1-1	TRBV18	NA	14	CASSPPTGTPEAFF	TGTGCCAGCTCACCACCCACAGGGACACCTGAAGCTTTCTTT
few	TRBJ2-7	TRBV12-5	NA	15	CASGSPSAGYYEQYF	TGTGCTAGTGGAAGCCCCAGCGCTGGTTACTACGAGCAGTACTTC
many	TRBJ1-2	TRBV18	TRBD1	14	CASSPGTGNYGYTF	TGTGCCAGCTCACCCGGGACAGGGAACTATGGCTACACCTTC
many	TRBJ2-1	TRBV29-1	NA	13	CSVERGALNEQFF	TGCAGCGTTGAAAGGGGAGCCCTCAATGAGCAGTTCTTC
NA	TRBJ2-5	TRBV6-1	TRBD2	15	CATRDPDGGRETQYF	TGTGCCACCCGGGACCCCGACGGGGGGAGAGAGACCCAGTACTTC
many	TRBJ2-2	TRBV28	TRBD2	14	CASSLSGNGGELFF	TGTGCCAGCAGCCTTAGCGGGAACGGCGGGGAGCTGTTTTTT
many	TRBJ2-3	TRBV6-4	TRBD2	15	CASSESSGSTDTQYF	TGTGCCAGCAGTGAGTCTAGCGGGAGCACAGATACGCAGTATTTT
NA	TRBJ2-6	TRBV4-2	NA	18	CASSQDLGEADGANVLTF	TGTGCCAGCAGCCAAGATTTAGGCGAAGCGGATGGGGCCAACGTCCTGACTTTC
many	TRBJ1-6	TRBV24-1	NA	18	CATSDRDGKSSYNSPLHF	TGTGCCACCAGTGACCGGGACGGGAAGAGCTCCTATAATTCACCCCTCCACTTT
few	TRBJ1-1	TRBV25-1	NA	14	CAISELELNTEAFF	TGTGCCATCAGTGAATTGGAACTCAACACTGAAGCTTTCTTT
few	TRBJ2-7	TRBV9	TRBD1	14	CASSPTGGSDEQYF	TGTGCCAGCAGCCCGACAGGGGGTTCAGACGAGCAGTACTTC
NA	TRBJ2-7	TRBV20-1	NA	16	CSASLSGTTGSYDQYF	TGCAGTGCTAGCCTGTCCGGTACTACTGGCTCCTACGATCAGTACTTC
many	TRBJ2-7	TRBV27	NA	14	CASSWGGQGYEQYF	TGTGCCAGCAGTTGGGGCGGGCAGGGCTACGAGCAGTACTTC
few	TRBJ1-2	TRBV6-1	TRBD1	14	CASSWTGTNYGYTF	TGTGCCAGCAGTTGGACAGGGACTAACTATGGCTACACCTTC
many	TRBJ1-5	TRBV10-3	TRBD1	14	CAISGGQYNQPQHF	TGTGCCATCAGTGGGGGACAGTACAATCAGCCCCAGCATTTT